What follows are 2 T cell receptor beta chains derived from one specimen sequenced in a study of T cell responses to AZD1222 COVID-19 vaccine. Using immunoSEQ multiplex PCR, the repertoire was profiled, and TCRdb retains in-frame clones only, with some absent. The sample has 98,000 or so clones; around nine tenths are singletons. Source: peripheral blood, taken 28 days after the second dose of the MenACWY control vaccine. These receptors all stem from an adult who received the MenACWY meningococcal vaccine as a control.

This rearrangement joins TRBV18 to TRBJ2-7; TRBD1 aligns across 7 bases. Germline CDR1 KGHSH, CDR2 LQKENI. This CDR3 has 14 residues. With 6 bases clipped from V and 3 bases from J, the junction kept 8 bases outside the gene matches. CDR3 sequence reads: CASSPGQSVYEQYF. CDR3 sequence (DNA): TGTGCCAGCTCTCCGGGACAGTCTGTCTACGAGCAGTACTTC.

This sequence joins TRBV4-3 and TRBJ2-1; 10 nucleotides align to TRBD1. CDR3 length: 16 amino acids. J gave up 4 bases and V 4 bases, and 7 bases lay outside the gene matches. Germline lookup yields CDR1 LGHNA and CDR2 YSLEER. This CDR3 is CASSRSDRGGYNEQFF. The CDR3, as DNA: TGCGCCAGCAGCCGCTCGGACAGGGGGGGTTACAATGAGCAGTTCTTC.